These 2 T cell receptor beta chains were sequenced from one sample in a study of blood T cell repertoires in COVID-19. Profiling relied on immunoSEQ multiplex PCR, and the TCRdb table lists in-frame clones only, not all of them. The data contain 75,000 to 95,000 clones, around 80% of them singletons. Material: peripheral blood. Receptors originate from a woman aged 40-49 years with active or convalescent COVID-19.

This sequence joins TRBV28 and TRBJ2-3, with TRBD2 identical over 8 bases. The CDR3 is made up of 14 amino acids. Unmatched junction bases numbered 3, after V lost 6 bases and J lost 1 base. From germline, CDR1 is MDHEN and CDR2 SYDVKM. The CDR3 DNA is TGTGCCAGCAGGATTAGCGGGGGCACAGATACGCAGTATTTT. It specifies CASRISGGTDTQYF.

The chain uses TRBV18 and TRBJ2-1; the D gene is possibly TRBD1 (5 bases). The ends were cut back, 0 bases at V and 3 bases at J, with 9 bases in the middle. Per germline, CDR1 KGHSH and CDR2 LQKENI. The CDR3 consists of 15 residues. The CDR3 DNA sequence: TGTGCCAGCTCACCACCCCAGGGTCTCTACAATGAGCAGTTCTTC. It yields the protein CASSPPQGLYNEQFF.